Following are 6 T cell receptor beta chains from one sample sequenced in a study of cytomegalovirus exposure and HLA in healthy donors. Primers included in the PCR were 60 Vbeta and 13 Jbeta primers. Generated by immunoSEQ multiplex PCR, the TCRdb table keeps only in-frame clones and is missing some. Of around 160,000 clones in the sample, around 75% are singletons; the top ten hold 4.7%. The specimen sequenced was PBMCs. The receptors here all came from a man in his late teens or twenties in good health and CMV-seropositive.

J is TRBJ2-1 and V is TRBV20-1, with D unresolved. CDR1 is DFQATT and CDR2 is SNEGSKA in the germline V gene (reference sequence). The length of the CDR3 is 11 residues. The germline V and J ends were trimmed by 4 bases and 9 bases, with 10 bases remaining between them. The CDR3 nucleotides are TGCAGTGCTACCGTAGCCGGTGAGCAGTTCTTC. Translation: CSATVAGEQFF.

V gene TRBV6-5 combines with J gene TRBJ1-1; D is perhaps TRBD1 (5 bases). This CDR3 region has 14 residues. V was cut by 3 bases and J by 5 bases, with 13 bases left in between. Germline values: CDR1 MNHEY, CDR2 SVGAGI. The CDR3 loop reads CASSYGNKGTEAFF. The CDR3 coding sequence is TGTGCCAGCAGTTATGGTAATAAGGGGACTGAAGCTTTCTTT.

This clone turned up a few times. The chain employs TRBV6-5 and TRBJ1-4; the D is unclear. The V gene lost 0 bases and the J gene lost 8 bases, with 13 bases spanning the gap. The germline gives CDR1 MNHEY, CDR2 SVGAGI. This CDR3 comprises 15 residues. The CDR3 loop reads CASSYSPLAGEKLFF. The CDR3 bases are TGTGCCAGCAGTTACTCCCCACTGGCGGGGGAAAAACTGTTTTTT.

The CDR3 nucleotides read TGTGCCAGCAGCTTAACCCGGGACGGGGGGGATGAAAAACTGTTTTTT. It codes for CASSLTRDGGDEKLFF. This chain links TRBV7-6 with TRBJ1-4; possibly TRBD1 for D (5 bases). Germline V lookup: CDR1 SGHVS, CDR2 FNYEAQ. Trimming cost V 2 bases and J 6 bases, with 16 bases left between them. The CDR3 runs to 16 residues.

The chain recombines TRBV29-1 with TRBJ1-4; D not resolved. Trimming pared 0 bases from V and 4 bases from J, leaving 9 bases between. Germline V gene data show CDR1 as SQVTM and CDR2 as ANQGSEA. The CDR3 sequence is 14 residues long. In DNA, the CDR3 is TGCAGCGTTGAAGATTCGGGGAGTAATGAAAAACTGTTTTTT. Translating gives CSVEDSGSNEKLFF.

The chain links TRBV4-1 to TRBJ1-3; 11 nucleotides agree with TRBD1. The CDR3 runs 17 residues. Germline V lookup: CDR1 MGHRA, CDR2 YSYEKL. Trimming cost V 4 bases and J 4 bases; bases outside gene matches: 9. The CDR3 DNA reads as TGCGCCAGCAGCCTCCGCGGGACAGGGGGAGACGGAAACACCATATATTTT. Translation: CASSLRGTGGDGNTIYF.